These 17 T cell receptor beta chains originate from one sample sequenced in a study of blood T cell repertoires in COVID-19. Only in-frame clones appear in the TCRdb table, and some are missing; sequencing was by immunoSEQ multiplex PCR. The sample lists 250,000 or so clones; roughly 80% were seen once. The material sequenced was PBMCs or T cells enriched from blood (not recorded which). The receptors originated from a middle-aged man who had recovered from COVID-19.

This rearrangement joins TRBV2 to TRBJ1-4, with 9 bases fitting TRBD1. CDR1 and CDR2 from the germline V gene are SNHLY and FYNNEI. The junction had 5 bases not matched to a gene; V was cut back by 5 bases and J by 4 bases. The CDR3 consists of 15 residues. DNA for the CDR3: TGTGCCAGCAGTAATCCGGGACAGGGTAATGAAAAACTGTTTTTT. It is translated as CASSNPGQGNEKLFF.

J is TRBJ1-2 and V is TRBV6-5; 9 nucleotides agree with TRBD1. The germline V gene has CDR1 MNHEY and CDR2 SVGAGI. V lost 5 bases, J lost 3 bases, and 4 bases stayed unmatched. The CDR3 runs to 14 residues. The CDR3 reads CASSNTGGDYGYTF. For the CDR3, the DNA is TGTGCCAGCAGTAATACAGGGGGCGACTATGGCTACACCTTC.

This clone has more than one count but fewer than ten. The chain has TRBV30 and TRBJ1-3; possible D gene TRBD1, 6 bases. The CDR3 contains 14 residues. The germline V and J ends were trimmed by 0 bases and 6 bases, with 12 bases remaining between them. Germline V gene lookup returns CDR1 GTSNPN and CDR2 SVGIG (reference sequence). CDR3 bases: TGTGCCTGGAGTGTCGCAGGGGTAGCAAACACCATATATTTT. Translating it yields CAWSVAGVANTIYF.

This clone was recorded once. This sequence joins TRBV9 and TRBJ1-3, with 8 bases identical to TRBD1. This CDR3 has 17 amino acids. CDR1 is SGDLS, CDR2 YYNGEE, per germline. After removal of 1 base from V and 1 base from J, the junction contained 7 bases not matched to a gene. This chain's CDR3 is CASSVTGQGISGNTIYF. CDR3 bases: TGTGCCAGCAGCGTAACAGGACAGGGTATATCTGGAAACACCATATATTTT.

The chain employs TRBV7-9 and TRBJ2-2, with a tentative D call TRBD2 (6 bases). The length of the CDR3 is 18 residues. From germline, CDR1 is SEHNR and CDR2 FQNEAQ (reference sequence). Trimming took 2 bases from V and 0 from J, leaving 16 bases between them. The CDR3 DNA reads TGTGCCAGCAGCTTATTTCTTGGCGGGACCGCGAACACCGGGGAGCTGTTTTTT. Its protein is CASSLFLGGTANTGELFF.

The chain has TRBV11-3 and TRBJ1-5; a weak D match, TRBD1 (6 bases). With 9 bases removed from V and 3 bases from J, the gap between germline ends came to 18 bases. Germline V gene lookup returns CDR1 SGHNT and CDR2 YENEEA. This CDR3 is built from 15 residues. This chain's CDR3 is CARLSAGQPNQPQHF. The CDR3 region has the DNA TGTGCCAGACTCTCGGCAGGACAGCCCAATCAGCCCCAGCATTTT.

This chain joins TRBV11-2 and TRBJ2-7; 9 positions agree with TRBD2. The V gene's germline CDR1 is SGHAT and CDR2 FQNNGV. This CDR3 comprises 15 residues. J gave up 2 bases and V 6 bases, and 8 bases lay outside the gene matches. In DNA, the CDR3 is TGTGCCAGCAGTCCCGGGACTAGCCCTCCCTACGAGCAGTACTTC. Protein sequence: CASSPGTSPPYEQYF.

The gene calls are TRBV5-1 and TRBJ1-2, with D hard to call. The CDR3 sequence is 15 residues long. V lost 0 bases, J lost 4 bases, and 13 bases lay in between. CDR1 SGHRS and CDR2 YFSETQ come from the germline V gene. The CDR3 loop reads CASSLESNRGYGYTF. The CDR3 DNA sequence: TGCGCCAGCAGCTTGGAGTCCAACCGGGGCTATGGCTACACCTTC.

J is TRBJ2-7 and V is TRBV7-2; D is unresolved. The V end was cut by 0 bases, the J end by 4 bases, with 4 bases between. Looked up from germline, CDR1 is SGHTA and CDR2 is FQGNSA. This CDR3 is built from 12 residues. CDR3 region: CASSLARYEQYF. In DNA form, the CDR3 reads TGTGCCAGCAGCTTAGCGAGGTACGAGCAGTACTTC. The full variable domain, its missing parts supplied by reference TRBV7-2 and TRBJ2-7, is GAGVSQSPSNKVTEKGKDVELRCDPISGHTALYWYRQSLGQGLEFLIYFQGNSAPDKSGLPSDRFSAERTGGSVSTLTIQRTQQEDSAVYLCASSLARYEQYFGPGTRLTVT.

The chain carries TRBV4-2 and TRBJ2-1; D remains unclear. Germline assignment: CDR1 LGHNA and CDR2 YNFKEQ. Deletions cut 4 bases from V and 10 bases from J, with 14 bases between. The CDR3 has 13 amino acids. The CDR3 protein is CASSPVASREQFF. CDR3 in DNA: TGTGCCAGCAGCCCCGTAGCCTCCCGGGAGCAGTTCTTC.

V and J are TRBV7-9 and TRBJ2-1, with D tentatively TRBD2 (5 bases). Trimming left V 6 bases short and J 7 bases short, with 22 bases between. This CDR3 comprises 16 residues. The V gene's germline CDR1 is SEHNR and CDR2 FQNEAQ (reference sequence). CDR3 amino acids: CASRLYGRRSFNEQFF. CDR3 DNA sequence: TGTGCCAGCAGATTATATGGGCGGAGGTCCTTTAATGAGCAGTTCTTC.

J is TRBJ2-2 and V is TRBV19; TRBD1 matches at 11 bases. The germline V gene encodes CDR1 LNHDA and CDR2 SQIVND (reference sequence). Trimming took 7 bases from V and 8 from J; bases not matched to a gene: 12. CDR3 size: 16 residues. The CDR3 region is CASTNLRGQGAGELFF. The DNA of the CDR3 is TGTGCCAGTACTAACCTCCGAGGACAGGGGGCGGGGGAGCTGTTTTTT.

This chain uses TRBV27 with TRBJ2-3, with 8 nucleotides matching TRBD2. The germline gives CDR1 MNHEY, CDR2 SMNVEV (reference sequence). The junction had 8 bases not matched to a gene; V was cut back by 6 bases and J by 3 bases. This CDR3 has 15 amino acids. CDR3 in amino acids: CASSLNQRGTDTQYF. As DNA, the CDR3 is TGTGCCAGCAGCCTAAACCAGCGGGGGACAGATACGCAGTATTTT.

The chain recombines TRBV5-1 with TRBJ2-3, with 7 bases fitting TRBD2. Germline V gene data show CDR1 as SGHRS and CDR2 as YFSETQ. This CDR3 is built from 14 residues. V was pared by 6 bases and J by 2 bases, with 6 bases of the junction left unmatched. CDR3 in amino acids: CASKAGVTTDTQYF. The CDR3 DNA reads as TGCGCCAGCAAGGCGGGGGTCACCACAGATACGCAGTATTTT.

The V and J genes are TRBV10-3 and TRBJ1-2; perhaps TRBD1 as D (5 bases). V was clipped by 7 bases and J by 0 bases, with 12 bases between them. Germline V CDR1 and CDR2: ENHRY, SYGVKD. This CDR3 is 14 amino acids long. The CDR3 sequence is CAINPTVSNYGYTF. CDR3 coding DNA: TGTGCCATCAACCCGACAGTATCTAACTATGGCTACACCTTC.

The gene calls are TRBV11-3 and TRBJ1-4, with 9 bases that match TRBD1. The germline gives CDR1 SGHNT, CDR2 YENEEA. The CDR3 length is 15 residues. V lost 5 bases to trimming and J lost 0 bases; unmatched junction nucleotides: 1. CDR3 amino acids: CASSTGGTTNEKLFF. The CDR3 DNA sequence: TGTGCCAGCAGCACAGGGGGCACAACTAATGAAAAACTGTTTTTT.

This clone was detected a few times. The chain has TRBV5-1 and TRBJ1-1, with 8 bases fitting TRBD1. The CDR3 sequence is 17 residues long. Looked up from germline, CDR1 is SGHRS and CDR2 is YFSETQ. V was pared by 2 bases and J by 3 bases, with 12 bases of the junction left unmatched. The DNA for the CDR3 is TGCGCCAGCAGCTTAACCGTTCAGGGGGCGGGTGACACTGAAGCTTTCTTT. This gives the protein CASSLTVQGAGDTEAFF. Combining the CDR3 with reference TRBV5-1 and TRBJ1-1 gives the whole variable domain KAGVTQTPRYLIKTRGQQVTLSCSPISGHRSVSWYQQTPGQGLQFLFEYFSETQRNKGNFPGRFSGRQFSNSRSEMNVSTLELGDSALYLCASSLTVQGAGDTEAFFGQGTRLTVV.